These 2 T cell receptor beta chains originate from one sample sequenced in a study of vaccination and CD4 T cells after COVID-19. The treatment: approximately nine-day PBMC culture with coronavirus spike peptide pools or control peptides (ViraFEST assay). CD4+ T cells of the unexposed donor were collected before the COVID-19 pandemic (2011-2018). Their antigens are not known. Oncomine TCR Beta short-read sequencing was applied to DNA from cultured CD4+ T cells. TCRdb reprocessed the PCR reads via MiXCR and lists one record per CDR3 protein. The repertoire holds about 3,600 distinct CDR3 sequences, with around 21% as singletons. Sequences were obtained from CD4+ T cells from blood, cultured in vitro. The receptors stem from a human donor in good health.

The chain employs TRBV20-1 and TRBJ2-1, with TRBD2 as a possible D gene (5 bases). V was shortened by 0 bases and J by 0 bases, with 15 bases between the two germline ends. Germline CDR1 is DFQATT and CDR2 is SNEGSKA (reference sequence). The CDR3 is made up of 17 amino acids. CDR3 DNA: TGCAGTGCTAGAGATTCCGGAGGCCAAAGCTCCTACAATGAGCAGTTCTTC. Encoded protein: CSARDSGGQSSYNEQFF.

This sequence joins TRBV11-2 and TRBJ2-5, with TRBD2 identical over 8 bases. Trimming took 5 bases from V and 4 from J; bases not matched to a gene: 6. CDR3 length: 14 residues. Looked up from germline, CDR1 is SGHAT and CDR2 is FQNNGV. CDR3 in DNA: TGTGCCAGCAGCCAGTTCGGGGGGGGAGAGACCCAGTACTTC. Translating it yields CASSQFGGGETQYF.